This passage covers 16 T cell receptor beta chains from one sample sequenced in a study of cytomegalovirus exposure and HLA in healthy donors. The PCR ran on 60 Vbeta and 13 Jbeta primers. Profiled with immunoSEQ multiplex PCR; TCRdb holds only in-frame clones, not every one. There are roughly 110,000 clones in the sample; about 80% occur only once, and 2% to 3% lies in the top ten. The specimen sequenced was PBMCs. These receptors were collected from a female donor in good health and CMV-seronegative.

This clone has more than one count but fewer than ten. The chain couples TRBV10-3 to TRBJ1-4; 8 bases align to TRBD1. The CDR3 is made up of 17 amino acids. Germline V gives CDR1 ENHRY, CDR2 SYGVKD. The V gene end was trimmed by 0 bases and the J gene end by 3 bases; junction bases not matched to a gene: 6. CDR3 in DNA: TGTGCCATCAGTGAGTCGGCAGGGGGCGCCCCTAATGAAAAACTGTTTTTT. Translating it yields CAISESAGGAPNEKLFF.

A single count supports this clone. The CDR3 loop reads CASSPRQGPMNTEAFF. CDR3 nucleotides: TGTGCCAGCAGCCCGAGACAGGGGCCGATGAACACTGAAGCTTTCTTT. The chain has TRBV11-2 and TRBJ1-1; 8 bases are shared with TRBD1. The germline V gene encodes CDR1 SGHAT and CDR2 FQNNGV. The CDR3 runs 16 residues. Trimming took 5 bases from V and 0 from J; bases not matched to a gene: 8.

This clone came up once. The chain employs TRBV7-3 and TRBJ2-3; TRBD2 matches 11 bases. CDR3 length: 18 residues. Germline loops: CDR1 SGHTA, CDR2 FQGTGA. The ends lost 6 bases at V and 2 bases at J; junction bases unmatched: 13. The CDR3 is CASSRRSSGGTLTDTQYF. The CDR3, as DNA: TGTGCCAGCAGTCGTCGCTCTAGCGGGGGGACCCTCACAGATACGCAGTATTTT.

The CDR3 DNA reads as TGTGCCAGCAGGCCGGGACAGTTCCAGTGGGATACGCAGTATTTT. Translating gives CASRPGQFQWDTQYF. The chain combines TRBV2 with TRBJ2-3; 7 nucleotides line up with TRBD1. Germline-derived CDR1 and CDR2 are SNHLY and FYNNEI. CDR3 length: 15 residues. Losses at the gene ends were 6 bases for V and 6 bases for J; bases not matched to a gene: 12. Full variable domain (rest looked up from reference TRBV2 and TRBJ2-3): EPEVTQTPSHQVTQMGQEVILRCVPISNHLYFYWYRQILGQKVEFLVSFYNNEISEKSEIFDDQFSVERPDGSNFTLKIRSTKLEDSAMYFCASRPGQFQWDTQYFGPGTRLTVL.

The gene calls are TRBV5-4 and TRBJ1-3; D uncertain. V was clipped by 0 bases and J by 3 bases, with 10 bases between them. This CDR3 comprises 15 residues. Germline V gene sequence: CDR1 SGHNT, CDR2 YYREEE (reference sequence). CDR3 nucleotide sequence: TGTGCCAGCAGCTTGGAGAGGTCCCATGGAAACACCATATATTTT. Translated: CASSLERSHGNTIYF.

The CDR3 loop is CASSPRNSGTGVVYF. The CDR3 bases are TGTGCCAGCTCGCCTAGAAACTCCGGGACAGGGGTGGTGTACTTC. V gene TRBV18 combines with J gene TRBJ2-7; the match to TRBD1 covers 10 bases. Germline assignment: CDR1 KGHSH and CDR2 LQKENI. This CDR3 contains 15 residues. The J segment lost 12 bases and the V segment lost 6 bases, leaving 17 bases of the junction unmatched.

The rearrangement joins TRBV6-5 to TRBJ2-7; D possibly corresponds to TRBD1 (6 bases). Germline V gene data show CDR1 as MNHEY and CDR2 as SVGAGI. This CDR3 is built from 12 residues. Trimming removed 6 bases at V and 0 bases at J, with 6 bases between. This CDR3 reads CASRQGSYEQYF. The CDR3 coding sequence is TGTGCCAGCAGACAGGGCTCCTACGAGCAGTACTTC.

This chain uses TRBV5-6 with TRBJ1-2, with a weak D call TRBD1 (6 bases). Trimming left V 0 bases short and J 2 bases short, with 11 bases between. Germline-derived CDR1 and CDR2 are SGHDT and YYEEEE. This CDR3 is built from 15 residues. The CDR3 DNA reads as TGTGCCAGCAGCTTGGCCGACAGGTTGAACTATGGCTACACCTTC. Translated, it gives CASSLADRLNYGYTF.

Comment on this clone: Germline and junction disagree at one end, which may indicate a read error. The V and J genes are TRBV7-9 and TRBJ1-1; TRBD1 matches 8 bases. The CDR3 runs to 12 residues. Germline V gene lookup returns CDR1 SEHNR and CDR2 FQNEAQ (reference sequence). The CDR3 DNA reads as TGTTCCAGCACAGGACAGGGAAGTGAAGCTTTCTTT. Protein: CSSTGQGSEAFF.

The chain employs TRBV7-2 and TRBJ2-1; weak D call: TRBD1 (8 bases). V was clipped by 10 bases and J by 12 bases, with 22 bases between them. This CDR3 contains 13 residues. Germline V gene sequence: CDR1 SGHTA, CDR2 FQGNSA. The CDR3 DNA reads as TGTGCCACCCAGGGGGCGGGGGCGGTTGGGCAGTTCTTC. Amino acid sequence: CATQGAGAVGQFF.

The V gene is TRBV7-2, the J gene TRBJ1-5; D uncertain. CDR1 SGHTA and CDR2 FQGNSA come from the germline V gene. V lost 3 bases and J lost 7, with 7 bases in between. The CDR3 is 12 residues long. The CDR3 protein is CASSLPGQPQHF. In nucleotides, the CDR3 is TGTGCCAGCAGCTTGCCAGGACAGCCCCAGCATTTT.

This chain connects TRBV6-5 to TRBJ1-1; tentatively, D is TRBD1 (5 bases). V was cut by 5 bases and J by 3 bases, with 13 bases left in between. Germline V gene data show CDR1 as MNHEY and CDR2 as SVGAGI. The CDR3 runs 14 residues. The CDR3 protein is CASSPGGEDTEAFF. For the CDR3, the DNA is TGTGCCAGCAGTCCCGGGGGGGAGGACACTGAAGCTTTCTTT.

This chain uses TRBV12-5 with TRBJ2-7; 10 bases fit TRBD1. Germline lookup yields CDR1 LGHNT and CDR2 FRNRAP. Losses at the gene ends were 6 bases for V and 0 bases for J; bases not matched to a gene: 14. This CDR3 has 18 amino acids. CDR3 amino acids: CASGTTGGGSFSSYEQYF. The CDR3 DNA sequence: TGTGCTAGTGGGACGACAGGGGGCGGAAGTTTTAGCTCCTACGAGCAGTACTTC.

The chain joins TRBV7-2 to TRBJ1-3; TRBD1 matches at 7 bases. V dropped 7 bases and J dropped 1; count of bases not matched to a gene: 7. The germline V gene encodes CDR1 SGHTA and CDR2 FQGNSA. This CDR3 is 15 amino acids long. CDR3 DNA sequence: TGTGCCAGCACCAAACAGGGGAGGTCTGGAAACACCATATATTTT. Translated, it gives CASTKQGRSGNTIYF.

V is TRBV11-3 and J is TRBJ2-3, with a possible D match to TRBD1 (6 bases). CDR3 size: 16 residues. V lost 2 bases, J lost 2 bases, and 14 bases lay in between. In germline, CDR1 is SGHNT, CDR2 YENEEA. The DNA of the CDR3 is TGTGCCAGCAGCTTAAGGGGACAATTGCACACAGATACGCAGTATTTT. Translated: CASSLRGQLHTDTQYF.

This chain joins TRBV6-1 and TRBJ2-3; D possibly corresponds to TRBD2 (5 bases). Trimming shortened V by 3 bases and J by 8 bases, and 9 bases separated the two germline ends. The CDR3 runs 12 residues. From germline, CDR1 is MNHNS and CDR2 SASEGT. The CDR3 is CASSDGVGTQYF. CDR3 DNA sequence: TGTGCCAGCAGTGACGGGGTGGGTACGCAGTATTTT.